The 24 T cell receptor beta chains in this list originate from one sample, sequenced in a study of blood T cell repertoires in COVID-19. This table comes from immunoSEQ multiplex PCR, and its TCRdb copy is limited to in-frame clones, with some not included. The data contain about 110,000 clones, 71% of them singletons. Sample: peripheral blood. The receptors come from a human donor with acute or convalescent COVID-19. The donor label of this sample is uncertain.

This rearrangement joins TRBV28 to TRBJ1-2; D is possibly TRBD1 (5 bases). The CDR3 covers 12 residues. The V end lost 6 bases, the J end lost 8 bases, and 13 bases lay between the germline ends. Germline lookup yields CDR1 MDHEN and CDR2 SYDVKM. CDR3 sequence: CASSLQVEGYTF. The CDR3 nucleotides read TGTGCCAGCAGCCTACAGGTGGAGGGCTACACCTTC.

The chain combines TRBV20-1 with TRBJ1-1; no reliable D call. The CDR3 consists of 11 residues. Germline assignment: CDR1 DFQATT and CDR2 SNEGSKA (reference sequence). V dropped 5 bases and J dropped 5 bases, with 9 bases sitting between them. CDR3 nucleotide sequence: TGCAGTGCTTTTCCAGGAACTGAAGCTTTCTTT. Translated, it gives CSAFPGTEAFF.

The gene calls are TRBV24-1 and TRBJ2-2, with D perhaps TRBD1 (6 bases). The CDR3 covers 11 residues. The germline CDR1 and CDR2 sequences are KGHDR and SFDVKD. Trimming pared 9 bases from V and 6 bases from J, leaving 7 bases between. The CDR3 protein is CATGGPGELFF. As DNA, the CDR3 is TGTGCCACCGGGGGCCCCGGGGAGCTGTTTTTT.

V gene TRBV27 combines with J gene TRBJ1-6; 10 bases agree with TRBD1. The CDR3 is 14 amino acids. The trim removed 6 bases at V and 10 bases at J, leaving 6 bases unmatched. Germline CDR1 is MNHEY and CDR2 is SMNVEV (reference sequence). This CDR3 is CASRGTGEGSPLHF. CDR3 DNA: TGTGCCAGCAGGGGGACAGGGGAGGGATCACCCCTCCACTTT.

This chain links TRBV2 with TRBJ2-1, with TRBD2 matching 12 bases. Trimming took 8 bases from V and 8 from J; bases not matched to a gene: 7. This CDR3 comprises 14 residues. Germline CDR1 SNHLY, CDR2 FYNNEI. The CDR3 region is CASLLAGGTDEQFF. CDR3 coding DNA: TGTGCCAGCCTCCTAGCGGGGGGGACGGATGAGCAGTTCTTC.

Remarks on this clone: Being one base from a much bigger clone, this may be a read error. This sample includes further DNA sequences coding for the same CDR3. V is TRBV12-3 or TRBV12-4 and J is TRBJ2-3, with no clear D. Trimming cost V 5 bases and J 3 bases, with 3 bases left between them. The CDR3 length is 11 residues. Here the CDR3 reads CASSLTDTQYF. For the CDR3, the DNA is TGTGCCAGCAGTCTGACAGATACGCAGTATTTT.

V usage is TRBV6-5 and J usage is TRBJ2-3, with TRBD2 as a possible D gene (5 bases). The CDR3 extends over 14 amino acids. V was clipped by 4 bases and J by 6 bases, with 14 bases between them. Germline V lookup: CDR1 MNHEY, CDR2 SVGAGI. The CDR3 reads CASSSSRGPDTQYF. The CDR3, as DNA: TGTGCCAGCAGTTCCTCCCGGGGTCCCGATACGCAGTATTTT.

This clone was observed a handful of times. This sequence joins TRBV3-1 (or the pseudogene TRBV3-2) and TRBJ1-4; D gene ambiguous. CDR3 length: 15 residues. V lost 1 base to trimming and J lost 3 bases, with 9 bases between them. The germline V gene has CDR1 LGHDT and CDR2 YNNKEL (reference sequence). CDR3 DNA: TGTGCCAGCAGCCAAGTACCGGGGTCTAATGAAAAACTGTTTTTT. This gives the protein CASSQVPGSNEKLFF.

V gene TRBV2 combines with J gene TRBJ1-6; 8 positions agree with TRBD1. J was trimmed by 7 bases and V by 5 bases; bases with no gene match: 4. The CDR3 length is 14 residues. Germline CDR1 is SNHLY and CDR2 is FYNNEI. The chain's CDR3 is CASSWTGPNSPLHF. The CDR3, as DNA: TGTGCCAGCAGTTGGACAGGGCCGAATTCACCCCTCCACTTT.

The chain uses TRBV3-1 (or the pseudogene TRBV3-2) and TRBJ1-2, with D tentatively TRBD1 (5 bases). Per germline, CDR1 LGHDT and CDR2 YNNKEL (reference sequence). The CDR3 runs to 12 residues. Trimming removed 4 bases at V and 7 bases at J, with 10 bases between. Here the CDR3 DNA reads TGTGCCAGCAGCCCCAGGGTAGGTGGCTACACCTTC. Its protein product is CASSPRVGGYTF.

This clone was observed a few times. V is TRBV5-6 and J is TRBJ2-5, with TRBD2 matching over 9 bases. This CDR3 is built from 17 residues. CDR1 is SGHDT and CDR2 is YYEEEE in the germline V gene. The V segment lost 2 bases and the J segment 2 bases; nucleotides outside the gene matches: 10. The CDR3: CASSLTTSGTRQETQYF. In DNA, the CDR3 is TGTGCCAGCAGCTTAACGACTAGCGGTACCAGACAAGAGACCCAGTACTTC. Full variable domain (rest looked up from reference TRBV5-6 and TRBJ2-5): DAGVTQSPTHLIKTRGQQVTLRCSPKSGHDTVSWYQQALGQGPQFIFQYYEEEERQRGNFPDRFSGHQFPNYSSELNVNALLLGDSALYLCASSLTTSGTRQETQYFGPGTRLLVL.

V gene TRBV5-1 combines with J gene TRBJ2-5; 11 bases are shared with TRBD2. The V and J ends lost 0 bases and 1 base, in that order; junction bases with no gene match: 8. CDR1 and CDR2 (germline): SGHRS, YFSETQ. CDR3 length: 18 amino acids. Here the CDR3 DNA reads TGCGCCAGCAGCTTGGATCTAGCGGGGGGAATATTCCAAGAGACCCAGTACTTC. Protein product: CASSLDLAGGIFQETQYF.

The chain joins TRBV5-1 to TRBJ1-6, with a weak D call TRBD1 (5 bases). The CDR3 has 17 amino acids. Germline CDR1 reads SGHRS; CDR2 reads YFSETQ. V dropped 0 bases and J dropped 9 bases, with 19 bases sitting between them. CDR3: CASSLEVMGQGFSPLHF. CDR3 bases: TGCGCCAGCAGCTTGGAGGTAATGGGGCAGGGCTTTTCACCCCTCCACTTT.

The sample holds one count of this clone. The CDR3 nucleotides are TGTGCCAGCAGCTCCGATCGTAAGACAGGGGAAAGGAACACTGAAGCTTTCTTT. It encodes CASSSDRKTGERNTEAFF. This chain uses TRBV5-4 with TRBJ1-1; 8 bases map to TRBD1. This CDR3 is 18 amino acids long. V lost 3 bases to trimming and J lost 1 base; unmatched junction nucleotides: 14. The germline CDR1 and CDR2 sequences are SGHNT and YYREEE (reference sequence).

The chain recombines TRBV30 with TRBJ1-3; D gene uncertain. Per germline, CDR1 GTSNPN and CDR2 SVGIG (reference sequence). The V end lost 2 bases, the J end lost 8 bases, and 10 bases lay between the germline ends. The CDR3 sequence is 12 residues long. The CDR3 DNA reads as TGTGCCTGGAGTCCCTCGACATACACCATATATTTT. It translates to CAWSPSTYTIYF. Full variable domain (remainder filled in from reference TRBV30 and TRBJ1-3): SQTIHQWPATLVQPVGSPLSLECTVEGTSNPNLYWYRQAAGRGLQLLFYSVGIGQISSEVPQNLSASRPQDRQFILSSKKLLLSDSGFYLCAWSPSTYTIYFGEGSWLTVV.

As regards this clone: The sample contains more than one DNA sequence encoding this CDR3. The chain joins TRBV2 to TRBJ1-5, with a weak D call TRBD1 (5 bases). Trimming shortened V by 7 bases and J by 0 bases, and 13 bases separated the two germline ends. Germline values: CDR1 SNHLY, CDR2 FYNNEI. CDR3 length equals 15 residues. CDR3 coding DNA: TGTGCCAGCACTAGGACCGGGGGTAGCAATCAGCCCCAGCATTTT. This translates into CASTRTGGSNQPQHF.

The chain employs TRBV18 and TRBJ1-4; no clear D. Germline V gene lookup returns CDR1 KGHSH and CDR2 LQKENI. V lost 0 bases to trimming and J lost 5 bases, with 10 bases between them. This CDR3 has 15 residues. The CDR3 spells CASSPPGLVNEKLFF. CDR3 in DNA: TGTGCCAGCTCACCACCCGGGTTGGTCAATGAAAAACTGTTTTTT. Drawing the rest from reference TRBV18 and TRBJ1-4, the complete variable domain is NAGVMQNPRHLVRRRGQEARLRCSPMKGHSHVYWYRQLPEEGLKFMVYLQKENIIDESGMPKERFSAEFPKEGPSILRIQQVVRGDSAAYFCASSPPGLVNEKLFFGSGTQLSVL.

The rearrangement joins TRBV15 to TRBJ2-3; the match to TRBD2 covers 10 bases. V lost 1 base to trimming and J lost 5 bases; unmatched junction nucleotides: 12. Per the germline V gene, CDR1 is LNHNV and CDR2 is YYDKDF (reference sequence). The CDR3 covers 18 residues. The CDR3 is CATSRVWGSGGAIDTQYF. The CDR3 nucleotides are TGTGCCACCAGCAGAGTTTGGGGAAGCGGGGGGGCGATAGATACGCAGTATTTT.

V gene TRBV23-1 combines with J gene TRBJ2-6; 9 positions agree with TRBD1. TRBV23-1 has ORF status, its function being uncertain. The CDR3 loop spans 18 amino acids. The V segment lost 3 bases and the J segment 0 bases; nucleotides outside the gene matches: 6. The CDR3 nucleotides read TGCGCCAGCAGTCACGGGACAGGGAATTTCTCTGGGGCCAACGTCCTGACTTTC. Its translation: CASSHGTGNFSGANVLTF.

The rearrangement joins TRBV6-5 to TRBJ2-7, with D possibly being TRBD1 (7 bases). Looked up from germline, CDR1 is MNHEY and CDR2 is SVGAGI. Between the trimmed V and J ends, which lost 8 bases and 3 bases, there was a span of 14 bases. The CDR3 spans 13 residues. This CDR3 is CASERQGGYEQYF. DNA of the CDR3: TGTGCCAGCGAAAGACAGGGAGGCTACGAGCAGTACTTC.

The V gene is TRBV6-5, the J gene TRBJ1-1; the D is unclear. CDR1 and CDR2 (germline): MNHEY, SVGAGI. The CDR3 covers 14 residues. The V end was cut by 0 bases, the J end by 0 bases, with 5 bases between. The CDR3 DNA reads TGTGCCAGCAGTTACTCCTCCTTGAACACTGAAGCTTTCTTT. This sequence encodes CASSYSSLNTEAFF.

The chain combines TRBV13 with TRBJ1-6; no reliable D call. Per germline, CDR1 PRHDT and CDR2 FYEKMQ (reference sequence). The CDR3 extends over 14 amino acids. V was trimmed by 0 bases and J by 7 bases, leaving 7 bases between them. CDR3: CASSLGQANSPLHF. In DNA form, the CDR3 reads TGTGCCAGCAGCTTAGGTCAGGCCAATTCACCCCTCCACTTT.

There are a few counts of this clone. The rearrangement uses TRBV28 and TRBJ1-1; tentative D call: TRBD1 (6 bases). Germline CDR1 and CDR2: MDHEN and SYDVKM. V lost 5 bases and J 6 bases, leaving 19 bases between the germline ends. This CDR3 region has 15 residues. The CDR3 here is CASSTVGGARPEAFF. As DNA, the CDR3 is TGTGCCAGCAGTACCGTAGGGGGGGCGCGGCCTGAAGCTTTCTTT.

The chain joins TRBV2 to TRBJ2-2; TRBD2 might be the D (6 bases). The germline CDR1 and CDR2 sequences are SNHLY and FYNNEI. There are 15 residues in the CDR3. V was shortened by 5 bases and J by 7 bases, with 17 bases between the two germline ends. The CDR3 region is CASSHGRTTGGELFF. As DNA, the CDR3 is TGTGCCAGCAGTCACGGACGGACTACAGGCGGGGAGCTGTTTTTT.